What follows are 23 T cell receptor beta chains derived from one specimen sequenced in a study of OX40 agonist ivuxolimab in advanced cancers. Sequenced by immunoSEQ multiplex PCR; TCRdb stores in-frame clones only, minus some. The table lists more than 65,000 clones, 70% to 90% of them singletons. The specimen was CD4+ or CD8+ T cells sorted from blood, collected in a trial of the OX40 agonist ivuxolimab. The source is an adult with an advanced solid tumor such as melanoma, head and neck, liver or kidney cancer.

This chain links TRBV29-1 with TRBJ1-1; no firm D call. This CDR3 is 9 amino acids long. Germline values: CDR1 SQVTM, CDR2 ANQGSEA. With 4 bases removed from V and 6 bases from J, the gap between germline ends came to 3 bases. CDR3 residues: CSVGAEAFF. The CDR3 nucleotides read TGCAGCGTTGGTGCTGAAGCTTTCTTT.

The chain joins TRBV5-6 to TRBJ2-2; D gene ambiguous. The CDR3 length is 13 residues. Trimming stripped 4 bases from V and 6 bases from J, with 10 bases between. Germline assignment: CDR1 SGHDT and CDR2 YYEEEE. The CDR3 loop is CASSIQLSGELFF. CDR3 sequence (DNA): TGTGCCAGCAGCATACAGCTTTCCGGGGAGCTGTTTTTT.

The chain recombines TRBV9 with TRBJ2-3, with TRBD2 matching 10 bases. Germline V lookup: CDR1 SGDLS, CDR2 YYNGEE. The CDR3 runs to 18 residues. Trimming took 2 bases from V and 0 from J; bases not matched to a gene: 9. In DNA, the CDR3 is TGTGCCAGCAGCGTTCTAGCGGGAGTAGACCCTAGCACAGATACGCAGTATTTT. Its protein is CASSVLAGVDPSTDTQYF.

V is TRBV5-6 and J is TRBJ2-7; possible D gene TRBD1, 6 bases. The V gene's germline CDR1 is SGHDT and CDR2 YYEEEE. The CDR3 has 15 residues. Deletions cut 4 bases from V and 4 bases from J, with 18 bases between. The CDR3 DNA reads TGTGCCAGCAGCCCTCTAAACAGGGTGGCGTACGAGCAGTACTTC. This sequence encodes CASSPLNRVAYEQYF.

The chain carries TRBV7-9 and TRBJ1-1; 8 bases line up with TRBD1. With 6 bases clipped from V and 1 base from J, the junction kept 7 bases outside the gene matches. This CDR3 is built from 15 residues. Looked up from germline, CDR1 is SEHNR and CDR2 is FQNEAQ (reference sequence). CDR3 nucleotides: TGTGCCAGCAGGGAACAGGGGGGGACGAACACTGAAGCTTTCTTT. Its translation is CASREQGGTNTEAFF.

This clone was counted once. The CDR3: CASSPTPQGRYGYTF. For the CDR3, the DNA is TGTGCCAGCAGTCCCACCCCACAGGGGCGCTATGGCTACACCTTC. The V call is TRBV27, the J call TRBJ1-2, with 7 bases that match TRBD1. Per the germline V gene, CDR1 is MNHEY and CDR2 is SMNVEV (reference sequence). The CDR3 has 15 residues. Losses at the gene ends were 5 bases for V and 4 bases for J; bases not matched to a gene: 10.

This clone was counted a single time. Different DNA sequences within this sample yield the same CDR3. This chain joins TRBV7-3 and TRBJ2-1, with 14 bases lining up with TRBD2. This CDR3 region has 16 residues. J was trimmed by 7 bases and V by 6 bases; bases with no gene match: 8. Per the germline V gene, CDR1 is SGHTA and CDR2 is FQGTGA. The chain's CDR3 is CASSRPGLAGGNEQFF. CDR3 DNA: TGTGCCAGCAGTAGACCCGGACTAGCGGGGGGTAATGAGCAGTTCTTC.

This chain uses TRBV5-1 with TRBJ2-2; the D call may be TRBD1 or TRBD2 (5 bases each). V gave up 2 bases and J gave up 5 bases, with 13 bases separating them. The CDR3 extends over 15 amino acids. Germline V lookup: CDR1 SGHRS, CDR2 YFSETQ. The CDR3 is CASSLGVTGTGELFF. DNA for the CDR3: TGCGCCAGCAGCTTAGGGGTTACGGGGACCGGGGAGCTGTTTTTT.

The gene calls are TRBV27 and TRBJ2-3; 7 bases match TRBD1. Germline-derived CDR1 and CDR2 are MNHEY and SMNVEV (reference sequence). This CDR3 comprises 15 residues. V lost 5 bases to trimming and J lost 1 base; unmatched junction nucleotides: 6. The CDR3 reads CASSLGQIGTDTQYF. CDR3 nucleotides: TGTGCCAGCAGTCTGGGACAGATAGGCACAGATACGCAGTATTTT.

The chain is built from TRBV27 and TRBJ1-4, with D possibly TRBD1 on 6 matching bases. Per the germline V gene, CDR1 is MNHEY and CDR2 is SMNVEV (reference sequence). The CDR3 runs 13 residues. V was trimmed by 3 bases and J by 7 bases, leaving 9 bases between them. In DNA form, the CDR3 reads TGTGCCAGCAGTTTGTCAGGGGCTGAAAAACTGTTTTTT. Its protein is CASSLSGAEKLFF.

The gene calls are TRBV11-2 and TRBJ1-2; D may be TRBD1 (6 bases). The germline V and J ends were trimmed by 2 bases and 5 bases, with 6 bases remaining between them. This CDR3 has 12 residues. CDR1 SGHAT and CDR2 FQNNGV come from the germline V gene. The chain's CDR3 is CASSLQGYGYTF. CDR3 bases: TGTGCCAGCAGCTTACAGGGGTATGGCTACACCTTC.

The V gene is TRBV25-1, the J gene TRBJ2-7; D gene uncertain. This CDR3 contains 13 residues. Trimming took 6 bases from V and 0 from J, leaving 9 bases between them. Per germline, CDR1 MGHDK and CDR2 SYGVNS. CDR3 DNA: TGTGCCAGCAGACCCCAAAGCTCCTACGAGCAGTACTTC. Its protein product is CASRPQSSYEQYF.

Comments on this clone: The identical CDR3 is also encoded by other nucleotide sequences in the sample. The J gene is TRBJ2-5, the V gene TRBV6-6, with a tentative D call TRBD2 (6 bases). CDR1 and CDR2 (germline): MNHNY, SVGAGI (reference sequence). There are 13 residues in the CDR3. Trimming removed 5 bases at V and 3 bases at J, with 10 bases between. DNA of the CDR3: TGTGCCAGCAGTAGCCGCGGGGAAGAGACCCAGTACTTC. This sequence encodes CASSSRGEETQYF.

The rearrangement uses TRBV7-8 and TRBJ2-1; 7 positions match TRBD1. The CDR3 length is 16 residues. Germline lookup yields CDR1 SGHVS and CDR2 FQNEAQ. The ends lost 0 bases at V and 3 bases at J; junction bases unmatched: 5. The CDR3 is CASSLAVGTVYNEQFF. The CDR3 bases are TGTGCCAGCAGCTTAGCTGTGGGGACAGTCTACAATGAGCAGTTCTTC.

The chain has TRBV11-3 and TRBJ2-1; D is possibly TRBD2 (5 bases). The V end lost 1 base, the J end lost 0 bases, and 7 bases lay between the germline ends. The CDR3 spans 15 residues. The germline CDR1 and CDR2 sequences are SGHNT and YENEEA. For the CDR3, the DNA is TGTGCCAGCAGCTTAGGGGGAGTCTCCTACAATGAGCAGTTCTTC. This encodes CASSLGGVSYNEQFF.

The gene calls are TRBV6-5 and TRBJ2-7; TRBD1 agrees at 8 bases. There are 16 residues in the CDR3. Germline values: CDR1 MNHEY, CDR2 SVGAGI. The V gene end was trimmed by 0 bases and the J gene end by 0 bases; junction bases not matched to a gene: 4. Here the CDR3 DNA reads TGTGCCAGCAGTTACTCGTGGACAGGGCGCTCCTACGAGCAGTACTTC. Protein sequence: CASSYSWTGRSYEQYF.

CDR3 in DNA: TGTGCCAGCACAGGGATGGAGGGGAACACTGAAGCTTTCTTT. Protein sequence: CASTGMEGNTEAFF. The rearrangement joins TRBV5-4 to TRBJ1-1; D might be TRBD1 (5 bases). V lost 6 bases and J 1 base, leaving 13 bases between the germline ends. Germline CDR1 is SGHNT and CDR2 is YYREEE (reference sequence). The CDR3 covers 14 residues.

This clone was counted only a few times. V and J are TRBV2 and TRBJ1-1; D gene uncertain. The CDR3 runs 14 residues. V was pared by 7 bases and J by 1 base, with 13 bases between. Germline loops: CDR1 SNHLY, CDR2 FYNNEI. CDR3 in amino acids: CASKLQTPNTEAFF. The CDR3 nucleotides read TGTGCCAGCAAATTACAGACCCCGAACACTGAAGCTTTCTTT.

The chain uses TRBV6-1 and TRBJ1-2; TRBD1 might be the D (5 bases). Germline V CDR1 and CDR2: MNHNS, SASEGT. The CDR3 is 12 residues long. With 7 bases removed from V and 5 bases from J, the gap between germline ends came to 11 bases. CDR3 DNA sequence: TGTGCCAGCACCGACAGTTTGTATGGCTACACCTTC. Its protein product is CASTDSLYGYTF.

The CDR3, as DNA: TGTGCCAGCAGTTTATCGGACAGGGTCTTCTCTGGGGCCAACGTCCTGACTTTC. Translation gives CASSLSDRVFSGANVLTF. The chain recombines TRBV28 with TRBJ2-6, with 8 positions matching TRBD1. Looked up from germline, CDR1 is MDHEN and CDR2 is SYDVKM. The CDR3 spans 18 residues. The V and J ends lost 1 base and 0 bases, in that order; junction bases with no gene match: 5.

This chain joins TRBV7-8 and TRBJ2-7, with TRBD1 matching over 8 bases. CDR1 is SGHVS, CDR2 FQNEAQ, per germline. Trimming cost V 5 bases and J 3 bases; bases outside gene matches: 9. CDR3 length: 15 amino acids. In DNA, the CDR3 is TGTGCCAGCAGCCAGCAGGGGGCCTGGGGCTACGAGCAGTACTTC. Encoded protein: CASSQQGAWGYEQYF. The full variable domain, with the rest looked up from reference TRBV7-8 and TRBJ2-7, is GAGVSQSPRYKVAKRGQDVALRCDPISGHVSLFWYQQALGQGPEFLTYFQNEAQLDKSGLPSDRFFAERPEGSVSTLKIQRTQQEDSAVYLCASSQQGAWGYEQYFGPGTRLTVT.

The chain couples TRBV11-3 to TRBJ2-3, with D possibly being TRBD1 (6 bases). The length of the CDR3 is 13 residues. V lost 0 bases and J lost 6, with 7 bases in between. Germline CDR1 reads SGHNT; CDR2 reads YENEEA. The CDR3 spells CASSLEGGDTQYF. Written as DNA, the CDR3 is TGTGCCAGCAGCTTAGAAGGGGGTGATACGCAGTATTTT.

This chain links TRBV6-5 with TRBJ1-2; D gene ambiguous. V was cut by 0 bases and J by 8 bases, with 19 bases left in between. Germline-derived CDR1 and CDR2 are MNHEY and SVGAGI. The CDR3 is 16 residues long. Here the CDR3 DNA reads TGTGCCAGCAGTTACTCGGACCACGGGCCCCTCGAGGGCTACACCTTC. It codes for CASSYSDHGPLEGYTF.